The next 2 T cell receptor beta chains were all read from a single sample in a study of CD4 T cells in relation to SARS-CoV-2 and coronaviruses. The repertoire was sequenced with immunoSEQ multiplex PCR; TCRdb's copy has only in-frame clones and lacks some. This repertoire shows some 46,000 clones, about 80% found once; its top ten account for under 1.5%. These receptors lack a known antigen. Sequenced sample: naive CD4+ T cells from PBMCs, cultured in vitro. Described subset: naive CD4+ T cells isolated by negative enrichment. These receptors originate from an adult with COVID-19.

In this sample, this clone turned up a few times. The chain carries TRBV7-6 and TRBJ2-7, with 7 bases aligning to TRBD1. The germline V gene encodes CDR1 SGHVS and CDR2 FNYEAQ. V lost 0 bases, J lost 2 bases, and 10 bases stayed unmatched. The CDR3 extends over 17 amino acids. The CDR3: CASSLARDRVEAYEQYF. DNA for the CDR3: TGTGCCAGCAGCTTAGCAAGAGACAGGGTGGAGGCCTACGAGCAGTACTTC.

The rearrangement links TRBV7-3 to TRBJ2-2; D might be TRBD1 (6 bases). The germline V gene encodes CDR1 SGHTA and CDR2 FQGTGA. The CDR3 runs to 16 residues. Deletions cut 5 bases from V and 1 base from J, with 14 bases between. The CDR3 DNA reads TGTGCCAGCAGCCCAACAGGGTTGAAGAACACCGGGGAGCTGTTTTTT. Its translation: CASSPTGLKNTGELFF.